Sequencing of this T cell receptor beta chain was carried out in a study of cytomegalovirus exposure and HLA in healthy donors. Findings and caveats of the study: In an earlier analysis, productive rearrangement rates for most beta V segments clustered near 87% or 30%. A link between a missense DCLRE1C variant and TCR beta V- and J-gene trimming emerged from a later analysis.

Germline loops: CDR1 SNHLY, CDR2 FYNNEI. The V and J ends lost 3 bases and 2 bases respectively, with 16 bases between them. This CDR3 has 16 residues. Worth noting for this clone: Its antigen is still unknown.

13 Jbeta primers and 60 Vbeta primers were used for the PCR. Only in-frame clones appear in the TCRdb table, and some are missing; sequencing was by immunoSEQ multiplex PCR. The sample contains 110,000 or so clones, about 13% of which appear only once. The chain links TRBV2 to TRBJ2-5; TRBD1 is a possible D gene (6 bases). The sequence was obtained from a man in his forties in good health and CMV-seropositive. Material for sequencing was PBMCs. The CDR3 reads CASSDIGTTSQETQYF. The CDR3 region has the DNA TGTGCCAGCAGTGATATCGGGACAACCTCTCAAGAGACCCAGTACTTC.